What follows are 19 T cell receptor beta chains derived from one specimen sequenced in a study of blood T cells in healthy people across ages. It was with a sample-barcoded 5' primer and a J-beta primer mix that a second PCR of roughly 6 to 11 cycles was run. TCRdb re-derived calls from the 5' RACE reads in MiXCR, one entry per CDR3 protein. Of about 510,000 distinct CDR3 sequences listed, about 28% are singletons. Separately, the same data were catalogued under a study of T cells of mothers and their children.

The material sequenced was blood. These receptors originate from a boy aged 2 to 10 in good health.

The chain employs TRBV4-3 and TRBJ1-4; possible D gene TRBD1, 5 bases. Per the germline V gene, CDR1 is LGHNA and CDR2 is YSLEER. The V gene lost 4 bases and the J gene lost 8 bases, with 17 bases spanning the gap. CDR3 length: 15 amino acids. In DNA form, the CDR3 reads TGCGCCAGCAGCCTGTCCGGGACGGCGGAGGAAAAACTGTTTTTT. Translation: CASSLSGTAEEKLFF.

This chain uses TRBV7-9 with TRBJ1-5, with D possibly being TRBD1 (6 bases). V lost 0 bases, J lost 1 base, and 16 bases lay in between. The CDR3 extends over 18 amino acids. The germline V gene encodes CDR1 SEHNR and CDR2 FQNEAQ (reference sequence). The CDR3 nucleotides are TGTGCCAGCAGCTTAGCCGTTCCGGGGGCGGGGAGCAATCAGCCCCAGCATTTT. As protein: CASSLAVPGAGSNQPQHF.

The V and J genes are TRBV6-5 and TRBJ2-5, with D perhaps assigned TRBD1 or TRBD2 (5 bases each). Germline CDR1 and CDR2: MNHEY and SVGAGI. This CDR3 has 15 amino acids. V was cut by 3 bases and J by 1 base, with 12 bases left in between. The CDR3 sequence: CASSYDGGIQETQYF. The CDR3 DNA reads TGTGCCAGCAGTTATGATGGGGGAATCCAAGAGACCCAGTACTTC.

This clonotype was detected a few times. V usage is TRBV4-3 and J usage is TRBJ2-5; D remains unclear. Judging by the DNA end, TRBJ2-1 fits better; the J call may be wrong. CDR3 length equals 13 residues. The V gene's germline CDR1 is LGHNA and CDR2 YSLEER. The CDR3 sequence: CASSQFRHNEQFF. CDR3 nucleotides: TGCGCCAGCAGCCAATTTAGACATAATGAGCAGTTCTTC.

The J gene is TRBJ2-5, the V gene TRBV14; weak D call: TRBD1 (6 bases). Germline CDR1 SGHDN, CDR2 FVKESK. Deletions cut 6 bases from V and 1 base from J, with 15 bases between. The CDR3 has 15 amino acids. CDR3: CASSPVRDTQETQYF. The CDR3 nucleotides are TGTGCCAGCAGTCCCGTCCGGGACACCCAAGAGACCCAGTACTTC.

V and J are TRBV3-1 and TRBJ2-3, with unresolved D. V was pared by 1 base and J by 4 bases, with 6 bases between. CDR3 length: 13 residues. CDR1 LGHDT and CDR2 YNNKEL come from the germline V gene (reference sequence). The CDR3 is CASSQGEADTQYF. Here the CDR3 DNA reads TGTGCCAGCAGCCAAGGAGAAGCAGATACGCAGTATTTT.

There are a few counts of this clonotype. This sequence joins TRBV15 and TRBJ2-3; either TRBD1 or TRBD2 may fit D (6 bases each). Germline CDR1 is LNHNV and CDR2 is YYDKDF (reference sequence). The CDR3 is 18 residues long. Deletions cut 0 bases from V and 2 bases from J, with 18 bases between. CDR3 DNA sequence: TGTGCCACCAGCAGAGATAAAGGGGGGATTGCCTTCACAGATACGCAGTATTTT. This codes for CATSRDKGGIAFTDTQYF.

This clonotype was detected a few times. V usage is TRBV4-3 and J usage is TRBJ2-2; 10 bases agree with TRBD2. The length of the CDR3 is 16 residues. The V gene end was trimmed by 2 bases and the J gene end by 4 bases; junction bases not matched to a gene: 4. Germline V gene lookup returns CDR1 LGHNA and CDR2 YSLEER. The CDR3 is CASSQLPSGGTGELFF. The CDR3 region has the DNA TGCGCCAGCAGCCAACTGCCTAGCGGGGGCACCGGGGAGCTGTTTTTT.

A few counts support this clonotype. The genes are TRBV18 and TRBJ2-4, with 10 bases fitting TRBD2. The trim removed 0 bases at V and 0 bases at J, leaving 8 bases unmatched. The CDR3 runs 19 residues. In germline, CDR1 is KGHSH, CDR2 LQKENI. The CDR3 DNA is TGTGCCAGCTCACCACCGGAGCTAGCGGGGGACCTAGCCAAAAACATTCAGTACTTC. This sequence encodes CASSPPELAGDLAKNIQYF. The whole variable domain, remainder taken from reference TRBV18 and TRBJ2-4, is NAGVMQNPRHLVRRRGQEARLRCSPMKGHSHVYWYRQLPEEGLKFMVYLQKENIIDESGMPKERFSAEFPKEGPSILRIQQVVRGDSAAYFCASSPPELAGDLAKNIQYFGAGTRLSVL.

The chain links TRBV20-1 to TRBJ1-2; 7 bases are shared with TRBD1. The CDR3 covers 14 residues. The germline gives CDR1 DFQATT, CDR2 SNEGSKA (reference sequence). The ends lost 5 bases at V and 1 base at J; junction bases unmatched: 7. The CDR3 spells CSAPRGGVNYGYTF. The CDR3, as DNA: TGCAGTGCTCCCAGGGGGGGGGTTAACTATGGCTACACCTTC.

This clonotype was recorded a few times. V and J are TRBV7-2 and TRBJ1-4, with 7 bases fitting TRBD1. The CDR3 sequence is 15 residues long. J was trimmed by 10 bases and V by 3 bases; bases with no gene match: 11. Per germline, CDR1 SGHTA and CDR2 FQGNSA. In DNA form, the CDR3 reads TGTGCCAGCAGCTTCTCAGGGACAGTGATGAGAAAACTGTTTTTT. Its translation: CASSFSGTVMRKLFF.

This clonotype was picked up a small number of times. The chain couples TRBV3-1 to TRBJ2-5, with D possibly being TRBD2 (6 bases). The CDR3 is 14 residues long. Per germline, CDR1 LGHDT and CDR2 YNNKEL (reference sequence). V gave up 1 base and J gave up 4 bases, with 10 bases separating them. The CDR3 nucleotides read TGTGCCAGCAGCCAAGCTGAAGCGGGAGAGACCCAGTACTTC. It is translated as CASSQAEAGETQYF.

The J gene is TRBJ2-5, the V gene TRBV12-3 or TRBV12-4; 9 bases are shared with TRBD2. The J call may not be correct, given that the DNA end is closer to TRBJ2-1. This CDR3 is built from 15 residues. CDR3 in DNA: TGTGCCAGCAGTTCCGAGCGGGAGGACCCGAATGAGCAGTTCTTC. The encoded protein is CASSSEREDPNEQFF.

The CDR3 region is CASSPYSRAPEQYF. CDR3 nucleotides: TGTGCCAGCAGCCCTTACTCCAGGGCTCCCGAGCAGTACTTC. The rearrangement links TRBV4-2 to TRBJ2-7, with D possibly TRBD1 on 5 matching bases. The germline V and J ends were trimmed by 4 bases and 6 bases, with 16 bases remaining between them. The CDR3 sequence is 14 residues long. CDR1 LGHNA and CDR2 YNFKEQ come from the germline V gene.

V usage is TRBV12-5 and J usage is TRBJ2-1; TRBD1 aligns across 7 bases. The CDR3 extends over 16 amino acids. The V gene's germline CDR1 is LGHNT and CDR2 FRNRAP. J gave up 3 bases and V 3 bases, and 8 bases lay outside the gene matches. The CDR3 sequence is CASGFNPGQHYNEQFF. The CDR3 DNA is TGTGCTAGTGGTTTCAATCCGGGACAGCACTACAATGAGCAGTTCTTC. Full variable domain (outside the CDR3, taken from reference TRBV12-5 and TRBJ2-1): DARVTQTPRHKVTEMGQEVTMRCQPILGHNTVFWYRQTMMQGLELLAYFRNRAPLDDSGMPKDRFSAEMPDATLATLKIQPSEPRDSAVYFCASGFNPGQHYNEQFFGPGTRLTVL.

This clonotype occurred a few times. The chain has TRBV29-1 and TRBJ2-7, with 8 bases aligning to TRBD1. Trimming took 3 bases from V and 2 from J; bases not matched to a gene: 3. In germline, CDR1 is SQVTM, CDR2 ANQGSEA. The length of the CDR3 is 13 residues. The CDR3 reads CSVDGQGPYEQYF. As DNA, the CDR3 is TGCAGCGTTGACGGACAGGGACCCTACGAGCAGTACTTC.

The chain employs TRBV14 and TRBJ2-5, with a possible D match to TRBD2 (6 bases). The end of the DNA aligns better with TRBJ2-1, so the J call may be wrong. The CDR3 is 15 residues long. Germline V gene sequence: CDR1 SGHDN, CDR2 FVKESK. The CDR3 sequence: CASSQPSGRRNEQFF. The CDR3 bases are TGTGCCAGCAGCCAACCGAGCGGGCGGCGGAATGAGCAGTTCTTC.

The chain combines TRBV7-9 with TRBJ2-1, with TRBD1 as a possible D gene (6 bases). Germline CDR1 reads SEHNR; CDR2 reads FQNEAQ (reference sequence). V was shortened by 5 bases and J by 1 base, with 15 bases between the two germline ends. CDR3 length: 16 residues. The DNA of the CDR3 is TGTGCCAGCAGCCACCTCAGGGGCTTTTCCTACAATGAGCAGTTCTTC. Translated, it gives CASSHLRGFSYNEQFF.

In this sample, this clonotype turned up a few times. The gene calls are TRBV28 and TRBJ1-2, with no clear D. V lost 5 bases and J lost 1, with 2 bases in between. From germline, CDR1 is MDHEN and CDR2 SYDVKM. The CDR3 spans 11 residues. CDR3 loop: CASSINYGYTF. CDR3 coding DNA: TGTGCCAGCAGTATTAACTATGGCTACACCTTC.